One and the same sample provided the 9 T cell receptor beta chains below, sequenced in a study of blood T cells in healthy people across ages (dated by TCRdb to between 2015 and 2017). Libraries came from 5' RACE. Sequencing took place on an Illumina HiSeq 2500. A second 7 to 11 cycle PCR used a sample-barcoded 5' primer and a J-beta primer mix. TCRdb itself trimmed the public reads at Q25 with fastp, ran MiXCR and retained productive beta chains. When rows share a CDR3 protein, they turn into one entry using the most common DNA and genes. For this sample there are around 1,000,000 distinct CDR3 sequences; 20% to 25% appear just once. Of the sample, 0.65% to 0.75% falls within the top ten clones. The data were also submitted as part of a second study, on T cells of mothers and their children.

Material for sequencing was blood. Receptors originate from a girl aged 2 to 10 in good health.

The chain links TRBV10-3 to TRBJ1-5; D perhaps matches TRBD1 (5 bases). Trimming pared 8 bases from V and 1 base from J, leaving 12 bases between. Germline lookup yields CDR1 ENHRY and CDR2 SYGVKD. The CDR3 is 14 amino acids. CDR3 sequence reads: CAIARGESNQPQHF. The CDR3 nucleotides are TGTGCCATCGCAAGGGGAGAGAGCAATCAGCCCCAGCATTTT.

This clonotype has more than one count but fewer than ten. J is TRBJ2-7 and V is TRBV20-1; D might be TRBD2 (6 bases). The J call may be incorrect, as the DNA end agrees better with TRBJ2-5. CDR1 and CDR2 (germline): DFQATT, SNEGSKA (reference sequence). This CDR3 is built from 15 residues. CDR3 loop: CSARDGGENQETQYF. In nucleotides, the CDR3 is TGCAGTGCTAGGGATGGCGGGGAAAACCAAGAGACCCAGTACTTC.

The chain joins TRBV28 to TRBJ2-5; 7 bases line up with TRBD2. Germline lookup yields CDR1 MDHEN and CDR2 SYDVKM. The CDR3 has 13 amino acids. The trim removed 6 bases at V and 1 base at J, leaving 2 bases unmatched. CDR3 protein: CASRVAGQETQYF. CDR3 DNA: TGTGCCAGCAGAGTAGCGGGCCAAGAGACCCAGTACTTC.

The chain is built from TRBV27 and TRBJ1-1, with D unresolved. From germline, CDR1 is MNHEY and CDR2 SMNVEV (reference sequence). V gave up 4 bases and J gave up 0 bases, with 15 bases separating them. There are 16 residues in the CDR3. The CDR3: CASSSVSGKVNTEAFF. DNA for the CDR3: TGTGCCAGCAGTTCGGTCTCCGGGAAGGTGAACACTGAAGCTTTCTTT.

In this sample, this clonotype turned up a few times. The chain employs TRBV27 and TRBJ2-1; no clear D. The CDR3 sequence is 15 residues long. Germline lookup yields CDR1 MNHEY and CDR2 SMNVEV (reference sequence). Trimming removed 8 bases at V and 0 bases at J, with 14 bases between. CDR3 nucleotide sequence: TGTGCCAGCGGTGATGACGTGGCCTCCTACAATGAGCAGTTCTTC. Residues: CASGDDVASYNEQFF.

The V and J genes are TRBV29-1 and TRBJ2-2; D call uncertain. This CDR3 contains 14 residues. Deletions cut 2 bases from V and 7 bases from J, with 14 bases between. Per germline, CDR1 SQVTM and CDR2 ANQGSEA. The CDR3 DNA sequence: TGCAGCGTTGAATATTTAGGGTTTCGCGGGGAGCTGTTTTTT. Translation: CSVEYLGFRGELFF.

DNA of the CDR3: TGCAGCGTTAAGGGGCAGTTAACCTACGAGCAGTACTTC. Translated, it gives CSVKGQLTYEQYF. The gene calls are TRBV29-1 and TRBJ2-5, with D maybe TRBD1 (5 bases). The assigned J gene may be wrong: the sequence end matches TRBJ2-7 better. In germline, CDR1 is SQVTM, CDR2 ANQGSEA. The CDR3 extends over 13 amino acids.

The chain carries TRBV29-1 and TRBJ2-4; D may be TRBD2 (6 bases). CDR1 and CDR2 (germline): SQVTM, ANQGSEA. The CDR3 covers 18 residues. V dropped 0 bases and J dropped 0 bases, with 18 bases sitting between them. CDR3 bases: TGCAGCGTTGAAGATATTGGGACTCCCCTTGAAGCCAAAAACATTCAGTACTTC. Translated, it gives CSVEDIGTPLEAKNIQYF.

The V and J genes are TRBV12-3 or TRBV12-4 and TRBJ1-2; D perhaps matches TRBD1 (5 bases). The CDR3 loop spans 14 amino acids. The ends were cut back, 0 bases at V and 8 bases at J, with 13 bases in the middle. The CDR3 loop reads CASSLAVGAGGYTF. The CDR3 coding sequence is TGTGCCAGCAGTTTAGCGGTAGGGGCGGGCGGCTACACCTTC.